Sequencing of this TCR beta chain was carried out in a study of T cells in Graves' hyperthyroidism and ophthalmopathy. TCR beta CDR3 regions were amplified from RNA transcripts. An initial round of RT-PCR targeting the TCR CDR3 relied on the HTBI primer set. TCRdb processed the multiplex PCR reads anew with MiXCR; each CDR3 protein has one entry. The data hold about 180,000 distinct CDR3 sequences, with approximately 15% observed a single time. Germline V lookup: CDR1 KGHDR, CDR2 SFDVKD. Unmatched junction bases numbered 8, after V lost 3 bases and J lost 1 base. This CDR3 has 17 amino acids. Study findings and constraints: From stable hyperthyroidism, ophthalmopathy was set apart by a 13 V-J model.

This clonotype was seen many times. Its target is not known. The source material was blood. The chain recombines TRBV24-1 with TRBJ2-3; 8 positions match TRBD2. The sequence was obtained from a woman between 50 and 59 years old with Graves' hyperthyroidism. CDR3: CATSDPGGAGGTDTQYF. The CDR3 nucleotides are TGTGCCACCAGTGATCCGGGAGGAGCGGGGGGCACAGATACGCAGTATTTT.